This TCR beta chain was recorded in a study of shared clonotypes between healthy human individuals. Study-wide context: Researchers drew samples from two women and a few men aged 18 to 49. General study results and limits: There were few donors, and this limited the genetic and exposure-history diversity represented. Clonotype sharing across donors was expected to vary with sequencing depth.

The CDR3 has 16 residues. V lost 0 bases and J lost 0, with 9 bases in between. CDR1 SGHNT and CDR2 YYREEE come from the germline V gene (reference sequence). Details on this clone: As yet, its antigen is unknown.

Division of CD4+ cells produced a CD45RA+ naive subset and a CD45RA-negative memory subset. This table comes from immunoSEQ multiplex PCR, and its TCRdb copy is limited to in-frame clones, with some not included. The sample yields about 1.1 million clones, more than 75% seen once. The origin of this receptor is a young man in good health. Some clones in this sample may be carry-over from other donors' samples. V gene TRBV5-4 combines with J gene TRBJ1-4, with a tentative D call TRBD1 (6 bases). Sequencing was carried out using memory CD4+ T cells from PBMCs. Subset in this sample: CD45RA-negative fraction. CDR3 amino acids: CASSLGTDTTNEKLFF. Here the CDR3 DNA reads TGTGCCAGCAGCTTGGGGACAGATACAACTAATGAAAAACTGTTTTTT.